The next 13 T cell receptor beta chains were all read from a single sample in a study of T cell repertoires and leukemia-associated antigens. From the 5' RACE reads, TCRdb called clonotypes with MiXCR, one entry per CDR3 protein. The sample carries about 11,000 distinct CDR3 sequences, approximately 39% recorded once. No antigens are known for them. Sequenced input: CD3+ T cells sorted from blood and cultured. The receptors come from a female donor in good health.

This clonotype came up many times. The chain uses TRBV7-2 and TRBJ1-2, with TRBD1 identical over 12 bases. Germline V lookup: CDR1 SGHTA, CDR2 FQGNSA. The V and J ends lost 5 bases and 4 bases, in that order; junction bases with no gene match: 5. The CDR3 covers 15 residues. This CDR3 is CASSSRGQGAYGYTF. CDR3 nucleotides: TGTGCCAGCAGCAGCCGGGGACAGGGGGCCTATGGCTACACCTTC.

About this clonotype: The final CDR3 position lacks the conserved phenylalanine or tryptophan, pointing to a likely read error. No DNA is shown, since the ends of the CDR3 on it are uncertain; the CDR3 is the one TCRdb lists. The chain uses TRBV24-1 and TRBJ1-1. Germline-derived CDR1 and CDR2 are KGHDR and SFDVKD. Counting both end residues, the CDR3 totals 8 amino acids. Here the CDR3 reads CATSDYLI.

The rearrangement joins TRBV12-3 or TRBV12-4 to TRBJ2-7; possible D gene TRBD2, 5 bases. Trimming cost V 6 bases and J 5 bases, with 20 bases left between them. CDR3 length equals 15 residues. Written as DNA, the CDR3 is TGTGCCAGCAGGTCTACAACTACCGGGAAACACGAGCAGTACTTC. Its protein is CASRSTTTGKHEQYF.

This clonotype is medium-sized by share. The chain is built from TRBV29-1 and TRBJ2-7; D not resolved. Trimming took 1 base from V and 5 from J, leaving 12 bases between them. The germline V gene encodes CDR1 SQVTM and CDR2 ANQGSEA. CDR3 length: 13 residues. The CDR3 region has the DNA TGCAGCGTTGAAGGACCCACAGACCACGAGCAGTACTTC. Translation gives CSVEGPTDHEQYF.

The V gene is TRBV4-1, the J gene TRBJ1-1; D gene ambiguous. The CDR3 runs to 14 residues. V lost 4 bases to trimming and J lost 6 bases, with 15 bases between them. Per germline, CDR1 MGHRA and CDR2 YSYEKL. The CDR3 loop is CASSRVIFGAEAFF. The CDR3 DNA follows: TGCGCCAGCAGCCGAGTTATCTTTGGCGCTGAAGCTTTCTTT.

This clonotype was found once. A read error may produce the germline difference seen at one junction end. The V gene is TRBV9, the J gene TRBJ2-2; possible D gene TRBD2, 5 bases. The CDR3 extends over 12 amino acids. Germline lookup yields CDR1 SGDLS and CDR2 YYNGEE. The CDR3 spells CASSVGSGELVF. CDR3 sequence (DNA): TGTGCCAGCAGCGTCGGATCCGGGGAGCTGGTTTTT.

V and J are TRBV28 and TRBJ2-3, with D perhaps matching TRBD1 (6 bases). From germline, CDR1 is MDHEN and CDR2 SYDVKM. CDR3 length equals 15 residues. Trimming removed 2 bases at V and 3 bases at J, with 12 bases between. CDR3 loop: CASSLKGVPTDTQYF. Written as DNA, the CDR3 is TGTGCCAGCAGTTTAAAGGGGGTTCCGACAGATACGCAGTATTTT.

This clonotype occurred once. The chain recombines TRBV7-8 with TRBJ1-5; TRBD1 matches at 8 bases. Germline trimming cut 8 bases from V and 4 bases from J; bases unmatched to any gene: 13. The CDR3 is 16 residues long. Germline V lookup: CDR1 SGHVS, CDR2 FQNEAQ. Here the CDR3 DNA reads TGTGCCAGCGGCTCTTACCGGGACAGGCAGAATCAGCCCCAGCATTTT. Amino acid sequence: CASGSYRDRQNQPQHF. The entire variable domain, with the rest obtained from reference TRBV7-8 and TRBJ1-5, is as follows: GAGVSQSPRYKVAKRGQDVALRCDPISGHVSLFWYQQALGQGPEFLTYFQNEAQLDKSGLPSDRFFAERPEGSVSTLKIQRTQQEDSAVYLCASGSYRDRQNQPQHFGDGTRLSIL.

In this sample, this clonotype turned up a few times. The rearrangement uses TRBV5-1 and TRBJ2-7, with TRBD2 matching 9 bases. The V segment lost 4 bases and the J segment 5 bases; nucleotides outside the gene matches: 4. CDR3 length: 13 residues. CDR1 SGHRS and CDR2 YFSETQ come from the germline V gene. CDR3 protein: CASSLGTSNEQYF. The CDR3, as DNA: TGCGCCAGCAGCCTCGGGACTAGCAACGAGCAGTACTTC.

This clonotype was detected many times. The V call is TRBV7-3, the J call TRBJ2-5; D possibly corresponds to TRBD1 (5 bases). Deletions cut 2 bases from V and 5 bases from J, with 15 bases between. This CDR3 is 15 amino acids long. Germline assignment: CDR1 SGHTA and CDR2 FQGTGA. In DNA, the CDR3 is TGTGCCAGCAGCTTACAAGGGGCACGAATGGAGACCCAGTACTTC. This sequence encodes CASSLQGARMETQYF.

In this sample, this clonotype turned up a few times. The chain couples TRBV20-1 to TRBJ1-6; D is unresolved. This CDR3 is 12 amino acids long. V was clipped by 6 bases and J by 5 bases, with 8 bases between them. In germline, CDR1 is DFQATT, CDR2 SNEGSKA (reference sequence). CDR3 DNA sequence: TGCAGTGCGACGGACCATAATTCACCCCTCCACTTT. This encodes CSATDHNSPLHF.

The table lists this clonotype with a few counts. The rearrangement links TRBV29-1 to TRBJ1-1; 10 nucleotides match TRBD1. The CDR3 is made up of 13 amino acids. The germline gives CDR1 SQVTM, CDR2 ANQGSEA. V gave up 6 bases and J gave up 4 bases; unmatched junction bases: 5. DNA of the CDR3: TGCAGCGTGGGACAGGGGCTAAGCACTGAAGCTTTCTTT. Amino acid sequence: CSVGQGLSTEAFF.

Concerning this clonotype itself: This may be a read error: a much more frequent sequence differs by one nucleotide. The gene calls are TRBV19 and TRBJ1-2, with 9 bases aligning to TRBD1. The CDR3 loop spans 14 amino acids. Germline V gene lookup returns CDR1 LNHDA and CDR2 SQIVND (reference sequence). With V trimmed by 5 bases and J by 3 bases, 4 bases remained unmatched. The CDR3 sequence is CASSSRTGDYGYTF. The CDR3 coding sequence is TGTGCCAGTAGTTCTCGGACAGGGGACTATGGCTACACCTTC.